This TCR beta chain derives from a study of tumor and adjacent non-tumor tissue in lung cancer. Trimming took off 9 bases at V and 7 bases at J, with 19 bases between the two ends. CDR1 and CDR2 from the germline V gene are MNHEY and SVGAGI. The CDR3 loop spans 14 amino acids. TCRbeta libraries were built with three rounds of nested PCR, modified from ARM-PCR. MiXCR, applied by TCRdb to the multiplex PCR reads, yields one record per CDR3 protein. The sample yields around 70,000 distinct CDR3 sequences, around 78% seen once. RNA was extracted from bulk tissue without any cell sorting. The sequenced sample consisted of lung tumor tissue. The V call is TRBV6-5, the J call TRBJ2-1; perhaps TRBD2 as D (6 bases). The sequence was obtained from a man in his sixties with non-small cell lung cancer. The CDR3 sequence: CASTYKGGMNEQFF. In DNA, the CDR3 is TGTGCCAGTACTTATAAGGGCGGGATGAATGAGCAGTTCTTC.